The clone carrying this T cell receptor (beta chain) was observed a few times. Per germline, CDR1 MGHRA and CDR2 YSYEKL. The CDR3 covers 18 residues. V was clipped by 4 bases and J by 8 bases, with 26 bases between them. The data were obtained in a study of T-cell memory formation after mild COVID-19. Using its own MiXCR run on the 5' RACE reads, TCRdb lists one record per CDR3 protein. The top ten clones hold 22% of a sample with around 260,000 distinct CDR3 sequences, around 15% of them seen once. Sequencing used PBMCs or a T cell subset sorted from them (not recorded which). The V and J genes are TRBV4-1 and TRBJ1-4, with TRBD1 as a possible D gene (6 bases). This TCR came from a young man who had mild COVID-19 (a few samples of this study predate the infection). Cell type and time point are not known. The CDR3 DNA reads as TGCGCCAGCAGCCCACAAGCGGGCTTACAGGGAAGCGGAGAAAAACTGTTTTTT. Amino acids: CASSPQAGLQGSGEKLFF.